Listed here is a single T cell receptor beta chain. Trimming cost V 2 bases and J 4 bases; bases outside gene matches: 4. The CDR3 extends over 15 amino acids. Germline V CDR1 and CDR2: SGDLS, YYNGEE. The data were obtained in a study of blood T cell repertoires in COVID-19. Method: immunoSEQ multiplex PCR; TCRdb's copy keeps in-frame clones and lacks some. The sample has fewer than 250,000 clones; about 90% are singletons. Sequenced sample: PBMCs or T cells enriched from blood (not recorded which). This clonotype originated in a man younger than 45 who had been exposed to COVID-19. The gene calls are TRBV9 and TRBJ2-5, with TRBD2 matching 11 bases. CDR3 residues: CASSVSGGAGETQYF. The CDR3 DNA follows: TGTGCCAGCAGCGTTAGCGGGGGGGCCGGAGAGACCCAGTACTTC. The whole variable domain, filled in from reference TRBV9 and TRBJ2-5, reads DSGVTQTPKHLITATGQRVTLRCSPRSGDLSVYWYQQSLDQGLQFLIQYYNGEERAKGNILERFSAQQFPDLHSELNLSSLELGDSALYFCASSVSGGAGETQYFGPGTRLLVL.